The 32 T cell receptor beta chains presented below share a single source sample, sequenced in a study of OX40 agonist ivuxolimab in advanced cancers. Profiling relied on immunoSEQ multiplex PCR, and the TCRdb table lists in-frame clones only, not all of them. In the table there are tens of thousands of clones, more than 80% of which are singletons. The sequencing here drew on CD4+ or CD8+ T cells sorted from blood, taken in a trial of the OX40 agonist ivuxolimab. All receptors come from an adult with an advanced solid tumor such as melanoma, head and neck, liver or kidney cancer.

The V and J genes are TRBV27 and TRBJ2-1; D perhaps matches TRBD1 (6 bases). The ends were cut back, 4 bases at V and 7 bases at J, with 17 bases in the middle. The CDR3 totals 15 residues. Per germline, CDR1 MNHEY and CDR2 SMNVEV (reference sequence). CDR3 DNA: TGTGCCAGCAGTTCAGGGGTCCAGGGGTGGAATGAGCAGTTCTTC. This sequence encodes CASSSGVQGWNEQFF.

The gene calls are TRBV4-2 and TRBJ2-2; tentatively, D is TRBD2 (6 bases). The V gene lost 4 bases and the J gene lost 4 bases, with 13 bases spanning the gap. The CDR3 runs 15 residues. From germline, CDR1 is LGHNA and CDR2 YNFKEQ. CDR3: CASSPREFGTGELFF. The CDR3 nucleotides are TGTGCCAGCAGCCCCCGGGAGTTCGGCACCGGGGAGCTGTTTTTT.

This chain joins TRBV5-1 and TRBJ1-1; 9 bases align to TRBD1. The CDR3 runs 12 residues. Germline lookup yields CDR1 SGHRS and CDR2 YFSETQ. V lost 0 bases and J lost 11; bases outside the gene matches: 2. The CDR3 coding sequence is TGCGCCAGCAGCTTGGAACAGGGGGCGGCTTTCTTT. It encodes CASSLEQGAAFF.

The chain joins TRBV7-2 to TRBJ2-3, with D hard to call. Trimming left V 5 bases short and J 2 bases short, with 8 bases between. Germline V gives CDR1 SGHTA, CDR2 FQGNSA. The CDR3 has 13 residues. The CDR3 sequence is CASSVPNTDTQYF. For the CDR3, the DNA is TGTGCCAGCAGCGTACCCAACACAGATACGCAGTATTTT.

The J gene is TRBJ2-5, the V gene TRBV11-2; 8 positions agree with TRBD2. CDR1 is SGHAT and CDR2 is FQNNGV in the germline V gene. J was trimmed by 4 bases and V by 5 bases; bases with no gene match: 9. CDR3 length: 15 amino acids. The CDR3 spells CASSRGGGFRETQYF. The CDR3 bases are TGTGCCAGCAGCCGGGGCGGGGGGTTCCGAGAGACCCAGTACTTC. The full variable domain, in which reference TRBV11-2 and TRBJ2-5 provide the parts outside the CDR3, is EAGVAQSPRYKIIEKRQSVAFWCNPISGHATLYWYQQILGQGPKLLIQFQNNGVVDDSQLPKDRFSAERLKGVDSTLKIQPAKLEDSAVYLCASSRGGGFRETQYFGPGTRLLVL.

The V gene is TRBV5-1, the J gene TRBJ1-6; 9 bases are a match to TRBD1. The CDR3 spans 15 residues. From germline, CDR1 is SGHRS and CDR2 YFSETQ. With V trimmed by 4 bases and J by 9 bases, 8 bases remained unmatched. The DNA for the CDR3 is TGCGCCAGCAGCCCGGGACAGGGAGGACGTTCACCCCTCCACTTT. Translating gives CASSPGQGGRSPLHF. Using reference TRBV5-1 and TRBJ1-6 for the parts outside the CDR3, the full variable domain is KAGVTQTPRYLIKTRGQQVTLSCSPISGHRSVSWYQQTPGQGLQFLFEYFSETQRNKGNFPGRFSGRQFSNSRSEMNVSTLELGDSALYLCASSPGQGGRSPLHFGNGTRLTVT.

The gene calls are TRBV7-2 and TRBJ2-7, with no clear D. V shed 5 bases and J shed 3 bases, with 8 bases lying between them. The V gene's germline CDR1 is SGHTA and CDR2 FQGNSA. This CDR3 has 12 residues. In DNA, the CDR3 is TGTGCCAGCAGCATGTATAACTACGAGCAGTACTTC. Protein product: CASSMYNYEQYF.

The rearrangement joins TRBV14 to TRBJ2-1; TRBD2 agrees at 12 bases. Germline lookup yields CDR1 SGHDN and CDR2 FVKESK. This CDR3 region has 15 residues. After removal of 0 bases from V and 7 bases from J, the junction contained 1 base not matched to a gene. DNA for the CDR3: TGTGCCAGCAGCCAAGAACTAGCGGGAGGAAATGAGCAGTTCTTC. Protein: CASSQELAGGNEQFF.

V and J are TRBV21-1 and TRBJ2-7; no check of the table's D call, TRBD1, against the DNA was made. TRBV21-1 is recorded as a pseudogene. The length of the CDR3 is 13 residues. The CDR3 is CASSDRGLHEQYF. DNA of the CDR3: TGTGCCAGCTCGGACAGGGGCCTCCACGAGCAGTACTTC.

V and J are TRBV7-2 and TRBJ2-7; a weak D match, TRBD2 (5 bases). The CDR3 has 13 amino acids. Trimming shortened V by 3 bases and J by 7 bases, and 13 bases separated the two germline ends. In germline, CDR1 is SGHTA, CDR2 FQGNSA. CDR3 residues: CASSFDSSGEQYF. The CDR3 DNA is TGTGCCAGCAGCTTTGACTCCTCGGGAGAGCAGTACTTC.

The chain has TRBV25-1 and TRBJ2-1, with 10 bases that match TRBD2. Germline loops: CDR1 MGHDK, CDR2 SYGVNS. V trimming: 1 base; J trimming: 5 bases; junction bases outside the gene matches: 5. The CDR3 loop spans 16 amino acids. The CDR3 coding sequence is TGTGCCAGCAGTGAATCTGGACTAGCGGTGAACAATGAGCAGTTCTTC. It codes for CASSESGLAVNNEQFF.

The chain carries TRBV7-2 and TRBJ2-3; possible D gene TRBD2, 5 bases. Germline CDR1 reads SGHTA; CDR2 reads FQGNSA. Trimming removed 1 base from V and 4 bases from J, with 15 bases in between. This CDR3 has 16 amino acids. The CDR3 DNA is TGTGCCAGCAGCTTAGGATTGGGAATTAGCGCAGATACGCAGTATTTT. Translation: CASSLGLGISADTQYF.

V gene TRBV5-4 combines with J gene TRBJ2-5; D not certain. The germline V and J ends were trimmed by 1 base and 2 bases, with 9 bases remaining between them. The CDR3 is 14 amino acids. Germline CDR1 is SGHNT and CDR2 is YYREEE (reference sequence). CDR3 bases: TGTGCCAGCAGCTTGCGGGCGGAACAAGAGACCCAGTACTTC. Translated, it gives CASSLRAEQETQYF.

The chain has TRBV5-4 and TRBJ2-7, with 7 bases fitting TRBD1. The CDR3 spans 14 residues. Germline lookup yields CDR1 SGHNT and CDR2 YYREEE (reference sequence). Unmatched junction bases numbered 10, after V lost 7 bases and J lost 3 bases. The CDR3 loop is CASGRQGVGYEQYF. CDR3 DNA sequence: TGTGCCAGCGGACGGCAGGGGGTCGGCTACGAGCAGTACTTC.

The chain employs TRBV10-3 and TRBJ1-2, with unresolved D. Germline CDR1 is ENHRY and CDR2 is SYGVKD. The CDR3 is made up of 16 amino acids. V shed 2 bases and J shed 8 bases, with 21 bases lying between them. For the CDR3, the DNA is TGTGCCATCAGTGAGCCACCCGGAGGGAGGGCTGGCGGCTACACCTTC. It translates to CAISEPPGGRAGGYTF.

The rearrangement links TRBV7-2 to TRBJ1-2, with TRBD1 matching 8 bases. Germline CDR1 SGHTA, CDR2 FQGNSA. After removal of 5 bases from V and 2 bases from J, the junction contained 7 bases not matched to a gene. CDR3 length: 15 residues. CDR3 in amino acids: CASSIMTGANYGYTF. In DNA form, the CDR3 reads TGTGCCAGCAGCATAATGACAGGGGCGAACTATGGCTACACCTTC.

The chain couples TRBV25-1 to TRBJ1-3; weak D call: TRBD1 (5 bases). Trimming removed 8 bases from V and 4 bases from J, with 9 bases in between. The V gene's germline CDR1 is MGHDK and CDR2 SYGVNS. This CDR3 is built from 12 residues. The CDR3 DNA sequence: TGTGCCAGCTACTCAGGGGGAAACACCATATATTTT. Amino acids: CASYSGGNTIYF.

This chain connects TRBV7-2 to TRBJ2-3; maybe TRBD1 (6 bases). Germline assignment: CDR1 SGHTA and CDR2 FQGNSA. This CDR3 region has 15 residues. The V gene lost 1 base and the J gene lost 0 bases, with 8 bases spanning the gap. CDR3 nucleotides: TGTGCCAGCAGCTTAGTTAGGGGGAGCACAGATACGCAGTATTTT. Amino acids: CASSLVRGSTDTQYF.

This chain connects TRBV15 to TRBJ2-7; D tentatively reads TRBD1 or TRBD2 (5 bases each). Trimming left V 0 bases short and J 0 bases short, with 12 bases between. The germline gives CDR1 LNHNV, CDR2 YYDKDF (reference sequence). The CDR3 consists of 16 residues. CDR3 sequence reads: CATSRDQLGDSYEQYF. The CDR3 DNA reads TGTGCCACCAGCAGAGATCAACTGGGGGACTCCTACGAGCAGTACTTC.

The chain carries TRBV6-6 and TRBJ2-7; possibly TRBD1 for D (6 bases). Trimming removed 5 bases from V and 2 bases from J, with 10 bases in between. Germline V lookup: CDR1 MNHNY, CDR2 SVGAGI (reference sequence). The CDR3 runs to 13 residues. The CDR3 loop reads CASSRQETYEQYF. The DNA for the CDR3 is TGTGCCAGCAGTCGACAGGAGACCTACGAGCAGTACTTC.

The rearrangement links TRBV30 to TRBJ1-1, with D perhaps TRBD1 (5 bases). This CDR3 region has 14 residues. The germline V gene has CDR1 GTSNPN and CDR2 SVGIG (reference sequence). V lost 4 bases to trimming and J lost 4 bases, with 16 bases between them. In DNA, the CDR3 is TGTGCCTGGACACCTATCCGGGGGGGCACTGAAGCTTTCTTT. Amino acid sequence: CAWTPIRGGTEAFF.

V is TRBV28 and J is TRBJ1-2; no firm D call. Germline CDR1 reads MDHEN; CDR2 reads SYDVKM. The CDR3 runs to 13 residues. V was cut by 7 bases and J by 2 bases, with 11 bases left in between. The CDR3 here is CASNLEANYGYTF. The CDR3 nucleotides read TGTGCCAGCAACCTAGAGGCGAACTATGGCTACACCTTC.

Only a few counts were recorded for this clone. V and J are TRBV18 and TRBJ2-1; possibly TRBD1 or TRBD2 for D (5 bases each). Germline values: CDR1 KGHSH, CDR2 LQKENI. The V gene lost 3 bases and the J gene lost 6 bases, with 12 bases spanning the gap. The CDR3 runs 14 residues. CDR3: CASSPTDGGNEQFF. CDR3 sequence (DNA): TGTGCCAGCTCACCGACAGATGGAGGCAATGAGCAGTTCTTC.

This clone was counted a single time. V gene TRBV18 combines with J gene TRBJ2-1; the D gene is possibly TRBD1 (5 bases). With 0 bases removed from V and 7 bases from J, the gap between germline ends came to 10 bases. The length of the CDR3 is 14 residues. In germline, CDR1 is KGHSH, CDR2 LQKENI. CDR3 in DNA: TGTGCCAGCTCACCACCGGCAGGGCTGAATGAGCAGTTCTTC. Translating it yields CASSPPAGLNEQFF.

The J gene is TRBJ2-5, the V gene TRBV11-2; 10 nucleotides agree with TRBD2. This CDR3 has 12 amino acids. Trimming at V came to 11 bases and at J to 5 bases, leaving 5 bases not matched to a gene. CDR1 and CDR2 from the germline V gene are SGHAT and FQNNGV. The CDR3 here is CAAGGLAETQYF. The CDR3 DNA reads TGTGCCGCCGGGGGACTAGCGGAGACCCAGTACTTC.

This chain joins TRBV27 and TRBJ1-6; weak D call: TRBD1 (5 bases). The V end was cut by 0 bases, the J end by 5 bases, with 17 bases between. Germline-derived CDR1 and CDR2 are MNHEY and SMNVEV (reference sequence). This CDR3 has 18 residues. Here the CDR3 DNA reads TGTGCCAGCAGTTTATCCTTTCGGGGGATCGTGGATAATTCACCCCTCCACTTT. Translation gives CASSLSFRGIVDNSPLHF.

The chain has TRBV28 and TRBJ2-4; D remains unclear. The CDR3 spans 13 residues. V dropped 3 bases and J dropped 1 base, with 4 bases sitting between them. Per germline, CDR1 MDHEN and CDR2 SYDVKM. The CDR3: CASSLWAKNIQYF. The CDR3 DNA follows: TGTGCCAGCAGTTTGTGGGCCAAAAACATTCAGTACTTC.

V and J are TRBV29-1 and TRBJ2-1, with a tentative D call TRBD2 (6 bases). Germline assignment: CDR1 SQVTM and CDR2 ANQGSEA. The V and J ends lost 5 bases and 7 bases respectively, with 15 bases between them. The CDR3 covers 13 residues. CDR3 residues: CSVNSLASNEQFF. CDR3 sequence (DNA): TGCAGCGTTAACTCGCTAGCGTCGAATGAGCAGTTCTTC.

This chain links TRBV6-5 with TRBJ2-3, with D possibly being TRBD2 (6 bases). In germline, CDR1 is MNHEY, CDR2 SVGAGI. The V end was cut by 5 bases, the J end by 8 bases, with 8 bases between. The CDR3 length is 11 residues. The CDR3 reads CASSAGGTQYF. For the CDR3, the DNA is TGTGCCAGCAGTGCCGGGGGTACGCAGTATTTT.

The gene calls are TRBV28 and TRBJ2-3; weak D call: TRBD2 (5 bases). The CDR3 is 13 residues long. The V end was cut by 3 bases, the J end by 3 bases, with 7 bases between. CDR1 is MDHEN and CDR2 is SYDVKM in the germline V gene. This CDR3 is CASSFGSTDTQYF. In nucleotides, the CDR3 is TGTGCCAGCAGTTTTGGGAGTACAGATACGCAGTATTTT.

This clone was detected only once. The rearrangement uses TRBV6-5 and TRBJ1-2; D gene ambiguous. Trimming shortened V by 6 bases and J by 7 bases, and 9 bases separated the two germline ends. Per the germline V gene, CDR1 is MNHEY and CDR2 is SVGAGI. The CDR3 extends over 11 amino acids. The CDR3 here is CASRKEGGYTF. The CDR3 DNA follows: TGTGCCAGCAGGAAAGAGGGTGGCTACACCTTC.

This clone was counted once. V gene TRBV28 combines with J gene TRBJ2-7; 7 bases match TRBD1. The CDR3 contains 13 residues. Per the germline V gene, CDR1 is MDHEN and CDR2 is SYDVKM. V lost 10 bases to trimming and J lost 1 base; unmatched junction nucleotides: 7. Written as DNA, the CDR3 is TGTGCCACCCTGGACAGGCCTTCCTACGAGCAGTACTTC. Protein: CATLDRPSYEQYF.